These 5 T cell receptor beta chains came from one sample sequenced in a study of cytomegalovirus exposure and HLA in healthy donors. Generated by immunoSEQ multiplex PCR, the TCRdb table keeps only in-frame clones and is missing some. In the table there are over 200,000 clones, roughly 88% of which are singletons. Sequenced material: PBMCs. All receptors derive from a woman aged 18-29 years in good health and CMV-seronegative.

This clone occurred a few times. The chain has TRBV11-2 and TRBJ2-1; D might be TRBD2 (6 bases). V shed 1 base and J shed 6 bases, with 10 bases lying between them. The CDR3 runs 14 residues. Germline V gene data show CDR1 as SGHAT and CDR2 as FQNNGV. CDR3 in DNA: TGTGCCAGCAGCTTAGGGGTAGCGGTCAATGAGCAGTTCTTC. It translates to CASSLGVAVNEQFF.

The chain joins TRBV28 to TRBJ2-7; 8 nucleotides agree with TRBD1. This CDR3 has 14 residues. Germline assignment: CDR1 MDHEN and CDR2 SYDVKM. V lost 6 bases to trimming and J lost 5 bases; unmatched junction nucleotides: 9. CDR3 residues: CASRDWTGRHEQYF. The CDR3 DNA reads TGTGCCAGCAGAGACTGGACAGGGCGGCACGAGCAGTACTTC.

The chain uses TRBV7-9 and TRBJ2-7; TRBD2 aligns across 8 bases. V lost 2 bases, J lost 6 bases, and 18 bases stayed unmatched. Germline CDR1 is SEHNR and CDR2 is FQNEAQ (reference sequence). This CDR3 has 18 amino acids. CDR3 residues: CASSLPRDLPWSGSEQYF. For the CDR3, the DNA is TGTGCCAGCAGCTTACCTAGGGACCTCCCCTGGAGCGGGAGCGAGCAGTACTTC.

The rearrangement uses TRBV9 and TRBJ2-2; D unclear. This CDR3 spans 14 amino acids. The germline CDR1 and CDR2 sequences are SGDLS and YYNGEE. The germline V and J ends were trimmed by 2 bases and 0 bases, with 5 bases remaining between them. The CDR3 region has the DNA TGTGCCAGCAGCGTGACTTCGAACACCGGGGAGCTGTTTTTT. It specifies CASSVTSNTGELFF. The full variable domain, in which reference TRBV9 and TRBJ2-2 provide the parts outside the CDR3, is DSGVTQTPKHLITATGQRVTLRCSPRSGDLSVYWYQQSLDQGLQFLIQYYNGEERAKGNILERFSAQQFPDLHSELNLSSLELGDSALYFCASSVTSNTGELFFGEGSRLTVL.

The rearrangement uses TRBV10-1 and TRBJ1-3; D possibly corresponds to TRBD1 (5 bases). V lost 0 bases and J lost 0, with 15 bases in between. The CDR3 is 18 residues long. The V gene's germline CDR1 is WNHNN and CDR2 SYGVQD (reference sequence). CDR3 residues: CASSESIGADNSGNTIYF. CDR3 bases: TGCGCCAGCAGTGAGTCGATTGGGGCGGACAACTCTGGAAACACCATATATTTT.